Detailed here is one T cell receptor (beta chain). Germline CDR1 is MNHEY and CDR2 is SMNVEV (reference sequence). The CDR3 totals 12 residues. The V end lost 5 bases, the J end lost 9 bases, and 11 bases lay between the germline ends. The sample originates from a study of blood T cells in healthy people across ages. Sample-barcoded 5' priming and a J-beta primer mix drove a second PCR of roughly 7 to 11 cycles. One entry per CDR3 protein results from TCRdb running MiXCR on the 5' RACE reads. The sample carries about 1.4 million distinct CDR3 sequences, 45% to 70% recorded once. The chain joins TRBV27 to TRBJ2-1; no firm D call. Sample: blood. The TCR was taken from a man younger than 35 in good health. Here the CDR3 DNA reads TGTGCCAGCAGTAATCGGAGAAGTGAGCAGTTCTTC. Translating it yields CASSNRRSEQFF.